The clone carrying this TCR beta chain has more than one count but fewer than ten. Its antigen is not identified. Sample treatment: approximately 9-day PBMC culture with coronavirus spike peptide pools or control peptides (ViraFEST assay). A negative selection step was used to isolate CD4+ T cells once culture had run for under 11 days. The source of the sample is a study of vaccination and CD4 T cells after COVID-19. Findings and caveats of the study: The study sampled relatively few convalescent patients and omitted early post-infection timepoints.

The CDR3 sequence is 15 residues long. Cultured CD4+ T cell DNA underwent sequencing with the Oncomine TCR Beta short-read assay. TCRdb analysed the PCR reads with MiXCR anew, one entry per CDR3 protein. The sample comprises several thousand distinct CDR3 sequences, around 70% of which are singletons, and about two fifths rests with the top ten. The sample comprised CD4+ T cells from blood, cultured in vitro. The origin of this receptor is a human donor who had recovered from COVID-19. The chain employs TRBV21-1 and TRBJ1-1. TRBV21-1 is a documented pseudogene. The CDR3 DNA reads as TGTGCCAGCACCTGCCCGCGCAGCGGGGACACTGAAGCTTTCTTT. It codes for CASTCPRSGDTEAFF.